This paragraph reports one TCR beta chain. The sample originates from a study of blood T cell repertoires in COVID-19. Study overall: Nucleic acid was either cDNA or gDNA, and it came from T cells, B-cell-depleted T cells, or PBMCs.

Using immunoSEQ multiplex PCR, the repertoire was profiled, and TCRdb retains in-frame clones only, with some absent. The sample has around 200,000 clones, around 87% seen once. This CDR3 region has 16 residues. The ends lost 4 bases at V and 3 bases at J; junction bases unmatched: 6. Looked up from germline, CDR1 is SGDLS and CDR2 is YYNGEE. This TCR was recovered from a man in his fifties or sixties with acute or convalescent COVID-19. Sequencing used peripheral blood. The chain links TRBV9 to TRBJ2-2; TRBD1 agrees at 10 bases. CDR3 sequence reads: CASSLWDRGDTGELFF. DNA for the CDR3: TGTGCCAGCAGCCTCTGGGACAGGGGCGACACCGGGGAGCTGTTTTTT. The full variable domain, its missing parts supplied by reference TRBV9 and TRBJ2-2, is DSGVTQTPKHLITATGQRVTLRCSPRSGDLSVYWYQQSLDQGLQFLIQYYNGEERAKGNILERFSAQQFPDLHSELNLSSLELGDSALYFCASSLWDRGDTGELFFGEGSRLTVL.